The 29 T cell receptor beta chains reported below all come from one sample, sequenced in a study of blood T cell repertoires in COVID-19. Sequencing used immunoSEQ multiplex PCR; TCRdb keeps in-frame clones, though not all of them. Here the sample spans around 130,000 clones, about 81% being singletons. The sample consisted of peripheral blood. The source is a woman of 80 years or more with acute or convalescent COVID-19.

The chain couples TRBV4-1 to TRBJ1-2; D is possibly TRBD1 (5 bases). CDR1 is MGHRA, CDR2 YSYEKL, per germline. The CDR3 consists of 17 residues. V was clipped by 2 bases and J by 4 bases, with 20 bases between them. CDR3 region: CASSQSLNEVGAYGYTF. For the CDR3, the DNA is TGCGCCAGCAGCCAAAGCCTTAATGAGGTTGGGGCCTATGGCTACACCTTC.

The DNA of the CDR3 is TGTGCCAGCTCCTTCACAGGGGATGATGAAAAACTGTTTTTT. It specifies CASSFTGDDEKLFF. This chain joins TRBV9 and TRBJ1-4; 7 nucleotides align to TRBD1. The germline CDR1 and CDR2 sequences are SGDLS and YYNGEE. This CDR3 comprises 14 residues. V lost 7 bases to trimming and J lost 6 bases; unmatched junction nucleotides: 9.

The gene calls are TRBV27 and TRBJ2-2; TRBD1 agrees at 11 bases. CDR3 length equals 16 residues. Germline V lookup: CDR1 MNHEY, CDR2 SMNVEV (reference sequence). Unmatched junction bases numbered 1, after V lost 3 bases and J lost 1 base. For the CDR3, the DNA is TGTGCCAGCAGTTTTGGGACAGGGGGGAACACCGGGGAGCTGTTTTTT. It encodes CASSFGTGGNTGELFF.

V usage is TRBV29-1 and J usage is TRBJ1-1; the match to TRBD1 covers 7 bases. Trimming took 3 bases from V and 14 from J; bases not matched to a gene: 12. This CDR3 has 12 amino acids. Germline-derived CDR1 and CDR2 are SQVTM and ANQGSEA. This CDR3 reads CSVDQGTARPFF. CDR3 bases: TGCAGCGTTGATCAAGGGACAGCTAGACCCTTCTTT.

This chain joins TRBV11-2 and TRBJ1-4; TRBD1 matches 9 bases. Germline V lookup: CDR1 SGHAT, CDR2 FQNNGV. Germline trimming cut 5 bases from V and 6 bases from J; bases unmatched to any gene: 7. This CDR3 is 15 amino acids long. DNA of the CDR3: TGTGCCAGCAGCGTCACAGGGGGCGGAGATGAAAAACTGTTTTTT. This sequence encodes CASSVTGGGDEKLFF.

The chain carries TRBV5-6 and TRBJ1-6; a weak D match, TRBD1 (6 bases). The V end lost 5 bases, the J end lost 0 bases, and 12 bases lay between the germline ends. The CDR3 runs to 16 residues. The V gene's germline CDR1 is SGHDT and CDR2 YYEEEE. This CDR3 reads CASSRQGSSYNSPLHF. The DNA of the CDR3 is TGTGCCAGCAGTCGGCAGGGGAGCTCCTATAATTCACCCCTCCACTTT.

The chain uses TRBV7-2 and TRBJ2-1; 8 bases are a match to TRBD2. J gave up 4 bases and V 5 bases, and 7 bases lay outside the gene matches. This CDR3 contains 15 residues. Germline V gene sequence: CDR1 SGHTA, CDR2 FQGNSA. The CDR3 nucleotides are TGTGCCAGCAGCCCGACTAGCGTCCCTTACAATGAGCAGTTCTTC. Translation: CASSPTSVPYNEQFF.

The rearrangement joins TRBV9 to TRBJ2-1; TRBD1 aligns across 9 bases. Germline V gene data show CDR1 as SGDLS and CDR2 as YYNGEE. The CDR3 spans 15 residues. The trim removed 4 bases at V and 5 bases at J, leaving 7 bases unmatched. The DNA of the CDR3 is TGTGCCAGCAGCTTAACGGACAGGGGCGACAATGAGCAGTTCTTC. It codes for CASSLTDRGDNEQFF.

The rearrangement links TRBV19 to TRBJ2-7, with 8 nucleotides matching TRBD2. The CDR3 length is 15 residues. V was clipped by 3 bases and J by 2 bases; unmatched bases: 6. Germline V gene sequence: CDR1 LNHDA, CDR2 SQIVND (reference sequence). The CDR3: CASSISSGGPYEQYF. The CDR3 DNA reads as TGTGCCAGTAGTATCTCCAGCGGGGGCCCCTACGAGCAGTACTTC.

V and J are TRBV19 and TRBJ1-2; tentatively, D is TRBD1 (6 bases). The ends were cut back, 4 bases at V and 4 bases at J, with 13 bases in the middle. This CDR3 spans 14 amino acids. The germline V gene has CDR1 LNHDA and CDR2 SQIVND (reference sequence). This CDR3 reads CASSTNQGIYGYTF. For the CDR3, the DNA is TGTGCCAGTAGTACCAATCAGGGGATCTATGGCTACACCTTC.

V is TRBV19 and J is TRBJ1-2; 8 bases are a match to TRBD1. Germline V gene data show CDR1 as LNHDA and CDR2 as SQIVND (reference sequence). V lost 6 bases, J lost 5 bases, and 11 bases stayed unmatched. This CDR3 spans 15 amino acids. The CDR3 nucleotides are TGTGCCAGTAGCTTTACCCCCGGACAGGGTTATGGCTACACCTTC. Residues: CASSFTPGQGYGYTF.

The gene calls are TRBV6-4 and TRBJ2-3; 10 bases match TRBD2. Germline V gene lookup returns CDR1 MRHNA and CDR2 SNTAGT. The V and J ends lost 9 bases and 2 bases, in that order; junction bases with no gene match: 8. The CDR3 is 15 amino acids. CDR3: CARSIAGGDTDTQYF. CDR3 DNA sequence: TGTGCCAGGAGTATAGCGGGGGGAGACACAGATACGCAGTATTTT.

The CDR3 nucleotides read TGCGCCAGCAGCTTGGCCCAGGGGTGGGAGCAGTACTTC. This gives the protein CASSLAQGWEQYF. The V call is TRBV5-1, the J call TRBJ2-7; possible D gene TRBD1, 6 bases. Germline V gene sequence: CDR1 SGHRS, CDR2 YFSETQ. CDR3 length: 13 amino acids. The V end lost 0 bases, the J end lost 7 bases, and 11 bases lay between the germline ends.

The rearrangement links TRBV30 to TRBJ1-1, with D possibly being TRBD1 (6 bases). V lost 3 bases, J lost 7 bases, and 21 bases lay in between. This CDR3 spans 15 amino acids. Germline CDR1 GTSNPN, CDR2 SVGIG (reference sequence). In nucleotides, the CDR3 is TGTGCCTGGAGGGCCGCGGGCAGGCGAGGGGGTGAAGCTTTCTTT. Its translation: CAWRAAGRRGGEAFF.

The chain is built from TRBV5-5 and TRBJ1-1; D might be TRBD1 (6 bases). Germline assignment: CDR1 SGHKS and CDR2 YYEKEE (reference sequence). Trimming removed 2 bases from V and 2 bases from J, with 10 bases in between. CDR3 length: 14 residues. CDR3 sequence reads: CASSFWDTNTEAFF. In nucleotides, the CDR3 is TGTGCCAGCAGCTTCTGGGACACCAACACTGAAGCTTTCTTT.

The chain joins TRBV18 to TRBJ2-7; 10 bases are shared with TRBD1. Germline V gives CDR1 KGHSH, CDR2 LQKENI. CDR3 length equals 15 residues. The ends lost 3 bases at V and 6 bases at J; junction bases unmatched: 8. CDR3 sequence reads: CASSPPGTGVREQYF. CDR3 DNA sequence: TGTGCCAGCTCACCCCCCGGGACAGGGGTACGCGAGCAGTACTTC.

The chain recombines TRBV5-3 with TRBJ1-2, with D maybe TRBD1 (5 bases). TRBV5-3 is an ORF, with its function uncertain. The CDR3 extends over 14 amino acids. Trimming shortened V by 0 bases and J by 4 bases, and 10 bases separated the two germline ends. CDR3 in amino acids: CARSLGGAPYGYTF. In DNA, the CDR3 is TGTGCCAGAAGCTTGGGGGGCGCACCCTATGGCTACACCTTC.

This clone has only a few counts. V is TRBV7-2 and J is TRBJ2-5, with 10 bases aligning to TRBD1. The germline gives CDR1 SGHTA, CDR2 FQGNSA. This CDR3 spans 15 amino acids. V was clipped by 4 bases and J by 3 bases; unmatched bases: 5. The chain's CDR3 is CASSSLGTGEETQYF. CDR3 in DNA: TGTGCCAGCAGCTCCCTGGGGACAGGGGAAGAGACCCAGTACTTC.

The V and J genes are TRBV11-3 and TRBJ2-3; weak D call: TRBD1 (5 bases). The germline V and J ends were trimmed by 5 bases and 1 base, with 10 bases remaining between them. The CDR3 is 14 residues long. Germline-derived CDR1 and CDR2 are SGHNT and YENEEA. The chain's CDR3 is CASSPTRGTDTQYF. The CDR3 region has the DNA TGTGCCAGCAGCCCCACCAGGGGCACAGATACGCAGTATTTT. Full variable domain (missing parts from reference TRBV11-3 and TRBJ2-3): EAGVVQSPRYKIIEKKQPVAFWCNPISGHNTLYWYLQNLGQGPELLIRYENEEAVDDSQLPKDRFSAERLKGVDSTLKIQPAELGDSAVYLCASSPTRGTDTQYFGPGTRLTVL.

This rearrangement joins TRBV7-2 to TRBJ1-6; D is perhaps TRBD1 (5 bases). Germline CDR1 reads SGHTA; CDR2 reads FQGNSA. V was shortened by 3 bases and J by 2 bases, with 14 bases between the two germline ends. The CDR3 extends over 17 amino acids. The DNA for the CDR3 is TGTGCCAGCAGCTTGTTCAGGGCCGGGCCCTATAATTCACCCCTCCACTTT. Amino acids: CASSLFRAGPYNSPLHF. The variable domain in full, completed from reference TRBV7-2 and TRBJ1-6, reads GAGVSQSPSNKVTEKGKDVELRCDPISGHTALYWYRQSLGQGLEFLIYFQGNSAPDKSGLPSDRFSAERTGGSVSTLTIQRTQQEDSAVYLCASSLFRAGPYNSPLHFGNGTRLTVT.

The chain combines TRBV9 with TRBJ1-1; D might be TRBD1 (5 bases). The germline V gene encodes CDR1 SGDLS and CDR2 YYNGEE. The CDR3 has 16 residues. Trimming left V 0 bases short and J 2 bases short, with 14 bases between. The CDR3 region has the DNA TGTGCCAGCAGCGTAGTCCCCGACAGCTTTAACACTGAAGCTTTCTTT. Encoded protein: CASSVVPDSFNTEAFF.

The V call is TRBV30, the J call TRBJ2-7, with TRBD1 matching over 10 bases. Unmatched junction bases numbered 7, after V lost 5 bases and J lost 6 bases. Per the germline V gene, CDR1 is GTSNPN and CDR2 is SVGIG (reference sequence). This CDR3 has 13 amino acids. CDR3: CAWGRTGGSEQYF. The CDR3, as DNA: TGTGCCTGGGGGAGGACAGGGGGTTCCGAGCAGTACTTC.

The chain's CDR3 is CASSQGSRSPSGANVLTF. CDR3 nucleotides: TGTGCCAGTAGTCAGGGGAGCCGTTCCCCCTCTGGGGCCAACGTCCTGACTTTC. The chain couples TRBV19 to TRBJ2-6; possibly TRBD1 for D (6 bases). Trimming removed 5 bases from V and 0 bases from J, with 17 bases in between. Per germline, CDR1 LNHDA and CDR2 SQIVND (reference sequence). This CDR3 region has 18 residues.

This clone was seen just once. The DNA of the CDR3 is TGTGCCAGCAGCTTAAGCCGGGGATGGGATACGCAGTATTTT. This gives the protein CASSLSRGWDTQYF. The V call is TRBV13, the J call TRBJ2-3, with a weak D call TRBD2 (5 bases). V gave up 2 bases and J gave up 6 bases, with 12 bases separating them. Germline CDR1 and CDR2: PRHDT and FYEKMQ (reference sequence). The CDR3 runs to 14 residues.

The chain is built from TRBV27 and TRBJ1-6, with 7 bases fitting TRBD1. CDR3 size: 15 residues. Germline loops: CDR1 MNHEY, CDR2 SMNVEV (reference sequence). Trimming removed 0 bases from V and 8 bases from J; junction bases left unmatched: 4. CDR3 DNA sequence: TGTGCCAGCAGTTTATCAGGTCAGGGGGATTCACCCCTCCACTTT. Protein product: CASSLSGQGDSPLHF.

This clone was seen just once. The CDR3 DNA sequence: TGTGCCATCAGTGACCCTCGGGGGGCAAGGGGTTCACCCCTCCACTTT. It specifies CAISDPRGARGSPLHF. V and J are TRBV10-3 and TRBJ1-6, with D possibly matching TRBD1 (6 bases). The ends were cut back, 3 bases at V and 9 bases at J, with 18 bases in the middle. There are 16 residues in the CDR3. CDR1 ENHRY and CDR2 SYGVKD come from the germline V gene.

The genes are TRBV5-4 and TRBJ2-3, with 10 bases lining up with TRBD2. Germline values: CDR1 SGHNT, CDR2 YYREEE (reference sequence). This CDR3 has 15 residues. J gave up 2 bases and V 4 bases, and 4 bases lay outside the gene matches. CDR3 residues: CASSRSGGFTDTQYF. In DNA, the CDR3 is TGTGCCAGCAGCCGTAGCGGGGGGTTCACAGATACGCAGTATTTT.

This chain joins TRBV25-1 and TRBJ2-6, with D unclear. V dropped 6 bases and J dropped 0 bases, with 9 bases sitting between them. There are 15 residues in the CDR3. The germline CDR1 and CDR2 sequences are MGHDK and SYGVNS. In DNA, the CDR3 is TGTGCCAGCAGCCCACCAGGCTCTGGGGCCAACGTCCTGACTTTC. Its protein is CASSPPGSGANVLTF.

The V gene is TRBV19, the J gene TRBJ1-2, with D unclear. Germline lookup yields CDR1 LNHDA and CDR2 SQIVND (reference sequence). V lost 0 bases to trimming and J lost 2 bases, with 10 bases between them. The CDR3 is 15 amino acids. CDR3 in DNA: TGTGCCAGTAGTATAGATGGTAACAGAAACTATGGCTACACCTTC. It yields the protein CASSIDGNRNYGYTF. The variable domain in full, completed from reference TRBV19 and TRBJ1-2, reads DGGITQSPKYLFRKEGQNVTLSCEQNLNHDAMYWYRQDPGQGLRLIYYSQIVNDFQKGDIAEGYSVSREKKESFPLTVTSAQKNPTAFYLCASSIDGNRNYGYTFGSGTRLTVV.